This TCR beta chain was sequenced during a study of T cell responses to AZD1222 COVID-19 vaccine. Study-level results: At baseline, seropositivity was found in only a handful of AZD1222 recipients. Donors were chiefly white British, with a greater number of females, and clonal diversity was perhaps underestimated. CD4 TCRs linked to vaccination spanned spike, dominating at 160-218 and 743-854. The study sampled repertoires only after the peak T cell response.

The data were produced by immunoSEQ multiplex PCR, yet TCRdb's version contains in-frame clones alone and is incomplete. The sample records about 120,000 clones, 70% to 90% being singletons. A remark on this clone: What it binds is unknown.

Trimming left V 3 bases short and J 3 bases short, with 4 bases between. The length of the CDR3 is 12 residues. The receptor was isolated from an adult in good health. The chain joins TRBV12-3 or TRBV12-4 to TRBJ2-3; D is undetermined. The input for sequencing was peripheral blood, taken on day 0 of AZD1222 vaccination. The CDR3 sequence: CASSFWTDTQYF. The CDR3 DNA follows: TGTGCCAGCAGTTTTTGGACAGATACGCAGTATTTT.